This T cell receptor beta chain was sequenced in a study of blood T cell repertoires in COVID-19. Across the study: Collection of acute and convalescent COVID-19 samples took place in the United States, Italy and Spain. Sample material is recorded as cDNA or gDNA derived from T cells, B-cell-depleted T cells, or PBMCs.

Enrollment of patients from Seattle took place during active infection, with longitudinal follow-up. With V trimmed by 2 bases and J by 3 bases, 0 bases remained unmatched. The CDR3 runs to 13 residues. Germline loops: CDR1 SNHLY, CDR2 FYNNEI. This clone has only a few counts. Measured with immunoSEQ multiplex PCR; TCRdb has only the in-frame clones, and not every one. The data hold fewer than 200,000 clones, with around nine tenths observed a single time. The sample comprised peripheral blood. This clonotype was sampled from a woman in her seventies with COVID-19, enrolled during active disease. The J gene is TRBJ1-2, the V gene TRBV2; the match to TRBD1 covers 7 bases. This CDR3 is CASSEQGDYGYTF. The CDR3 nucleotides read TGTGCCAGCAGTGAACAGGGGGACTATGGCTACACCTTC.